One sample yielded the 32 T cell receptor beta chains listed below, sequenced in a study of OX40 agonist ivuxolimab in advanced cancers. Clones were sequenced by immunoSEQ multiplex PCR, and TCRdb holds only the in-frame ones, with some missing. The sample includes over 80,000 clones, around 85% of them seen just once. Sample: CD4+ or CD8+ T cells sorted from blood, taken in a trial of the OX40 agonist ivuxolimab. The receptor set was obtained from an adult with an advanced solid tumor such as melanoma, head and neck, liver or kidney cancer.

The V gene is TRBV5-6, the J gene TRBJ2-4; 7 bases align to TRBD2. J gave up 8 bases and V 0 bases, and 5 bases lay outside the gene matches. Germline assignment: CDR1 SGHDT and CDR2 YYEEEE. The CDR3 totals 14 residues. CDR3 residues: CASSLDGSGDIQYF. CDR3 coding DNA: TGTGCCAGCAGCTTGGACGGGAGCGGGGACATTCAGTACTTC.

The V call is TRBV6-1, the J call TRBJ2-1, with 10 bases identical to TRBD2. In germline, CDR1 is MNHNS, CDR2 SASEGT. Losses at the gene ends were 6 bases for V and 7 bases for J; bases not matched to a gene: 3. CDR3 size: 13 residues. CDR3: CASSLAGVNEQFF. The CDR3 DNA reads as TGTGCCAGCAGCCTAGCGGGAGTTAATGAGCAGTTCTTC.

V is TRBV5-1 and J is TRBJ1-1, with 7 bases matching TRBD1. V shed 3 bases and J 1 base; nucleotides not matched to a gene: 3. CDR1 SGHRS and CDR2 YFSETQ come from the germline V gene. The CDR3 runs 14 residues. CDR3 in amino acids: CASSSGTENTEAFF. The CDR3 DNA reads TGCGCCAGCAGCTCGGGGACAGAGAACACTGAAGCTTTCTTT.

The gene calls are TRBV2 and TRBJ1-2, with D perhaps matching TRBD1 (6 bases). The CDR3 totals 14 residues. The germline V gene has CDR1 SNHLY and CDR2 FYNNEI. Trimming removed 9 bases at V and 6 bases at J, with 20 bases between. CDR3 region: CARALLTGPNGYTF. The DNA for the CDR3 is TGTGCCAGGGCCTTGTTAACAGGGCCGAATGGCTACACCTTC.

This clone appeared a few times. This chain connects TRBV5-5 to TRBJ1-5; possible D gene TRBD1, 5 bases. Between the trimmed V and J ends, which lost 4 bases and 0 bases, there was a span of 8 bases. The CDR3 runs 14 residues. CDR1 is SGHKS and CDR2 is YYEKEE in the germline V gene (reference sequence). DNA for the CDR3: TGTGCCAGCAGCCCGACAGTTAGCAATCAGCCCCAGCATTTT. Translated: CASSPTVSNQPQHF.

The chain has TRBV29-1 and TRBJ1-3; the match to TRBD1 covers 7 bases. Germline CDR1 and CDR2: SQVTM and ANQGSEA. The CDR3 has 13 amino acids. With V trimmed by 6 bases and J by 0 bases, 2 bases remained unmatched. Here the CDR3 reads CSVHRGSGNTIYF. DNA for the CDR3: TGCAGCGTCCACAGGGGCTCTGGAAACACCATATATTTT.

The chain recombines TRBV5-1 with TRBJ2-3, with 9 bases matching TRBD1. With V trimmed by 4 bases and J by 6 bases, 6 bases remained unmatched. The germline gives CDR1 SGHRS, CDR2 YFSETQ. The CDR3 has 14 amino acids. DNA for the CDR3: TGCGCCAGCAGCGGCGGACAGGGGCCTGATACGCAGTATTTT. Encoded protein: CASSGGQGPDTQYF.

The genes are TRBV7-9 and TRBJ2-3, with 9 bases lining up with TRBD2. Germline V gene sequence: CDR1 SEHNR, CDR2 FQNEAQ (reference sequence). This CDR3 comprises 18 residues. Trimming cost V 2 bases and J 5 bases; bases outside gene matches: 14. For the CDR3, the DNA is TGTGCCAGCAGCTTACAATTATGGCGGGAGGGCCAGGGAGATACGCAGTATTTT. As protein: CASSLQLWREGQGDTQYF. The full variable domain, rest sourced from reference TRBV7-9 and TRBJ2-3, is DTGVSQNPRHKITKRGQNVTFRCDPISEHNRLYWYRQTLGQGPEFLTYFQNEAQLEKSRLLSDRFSAERPKGSFSTLEIQRTEQGDSAMYLCASSLQLWREGQGDTQYFGPGTRLTVL.

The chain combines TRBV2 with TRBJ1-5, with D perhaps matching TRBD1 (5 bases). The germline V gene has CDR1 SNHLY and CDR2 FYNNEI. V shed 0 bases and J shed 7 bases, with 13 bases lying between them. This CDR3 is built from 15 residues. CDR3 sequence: CASSEALPGRQPQHF. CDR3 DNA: TGTGCCAGCAGTGAAGCGCTTCCAGGGCGCCAGCCCCAGCATTTT.

The CDR3 reads CASSSTGGFDSPLHF. The CDR3 nucleotides read TGTGCCAGCAGCTCGACAGGGGGATTTGATTCACCCCTCCACTTT. The chain uses TRBV7-3 and TRBJ1-6; 9 bases align to TRBD1. The CDR3 sequence is 15 residues long. CDR1 is SGHTA, CDR2 FQGTGA, per germline. V gave up 4 bases and J gave up 8 bases; unmatched junction bases: 6. The variable domain in full, with the rest retrieved from reference TRBV7-3 and TRBJ1-6, is GAGVSQTPSNKVTEKGKYVELRCDPISGHTALYWYRQSLGQGPEFLIYFQGTGAADDSGLPNDRFFAVRPEGSVSTLKIQRTERGDSAVYLCASSSTGGFDSPLHFGNGTRLTVT.

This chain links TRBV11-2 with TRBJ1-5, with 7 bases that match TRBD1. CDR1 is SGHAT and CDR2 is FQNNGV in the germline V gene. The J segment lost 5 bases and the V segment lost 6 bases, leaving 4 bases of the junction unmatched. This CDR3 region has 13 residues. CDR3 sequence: CASSFTGDQPQHF. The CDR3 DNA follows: TGTGCCAGCAGTTTTACAGGGGATCAGCCCCAGCATTTT.

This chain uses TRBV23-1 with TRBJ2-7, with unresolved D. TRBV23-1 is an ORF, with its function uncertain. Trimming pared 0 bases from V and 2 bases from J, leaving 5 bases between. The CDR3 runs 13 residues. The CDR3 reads CASSQSGTYEQYV. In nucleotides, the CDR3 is TGCGCCAGCAGTCAATCAGGAACCTACGAGCAGTACGTC.

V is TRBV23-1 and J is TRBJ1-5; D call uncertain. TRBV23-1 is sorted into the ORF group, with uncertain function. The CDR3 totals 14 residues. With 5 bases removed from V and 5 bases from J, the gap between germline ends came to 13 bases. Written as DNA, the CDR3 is TGCGCCAGCAGTGGAAGGTGGGGAGATCAGCCCCAGCATTTT. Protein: CASSGRWGDQPQHF.

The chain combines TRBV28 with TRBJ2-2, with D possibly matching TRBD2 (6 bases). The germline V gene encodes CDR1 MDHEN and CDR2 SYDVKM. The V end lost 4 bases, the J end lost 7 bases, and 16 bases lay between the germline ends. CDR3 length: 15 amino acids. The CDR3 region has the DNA TGTGCCAGCAGTTCCCCGGCCCTTAGCGGCGGGGAGCTGTTTTTT. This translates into CASSSPALSGGELFF. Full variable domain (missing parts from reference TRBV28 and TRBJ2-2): DVKVTQSSRYLVKRTGEKVFLECVQDMDHENMFWYRQDPGLGLRLIYFSYDVKMKEKGDIPEGYSVSREKKERFSLILESASTNQTSMYLCASSSPALSGGELFFGEGSRLTVL.

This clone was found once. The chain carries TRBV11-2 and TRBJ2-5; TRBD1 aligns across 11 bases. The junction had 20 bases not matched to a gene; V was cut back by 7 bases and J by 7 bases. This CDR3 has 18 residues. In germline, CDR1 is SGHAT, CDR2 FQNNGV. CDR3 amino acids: CASTADRGHSSSARTQYF. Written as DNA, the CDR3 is TGTGCCAGCACCGCGGACAGGGGGCACAGTAGTTCCGCGAGGACCCAGTACTTC.

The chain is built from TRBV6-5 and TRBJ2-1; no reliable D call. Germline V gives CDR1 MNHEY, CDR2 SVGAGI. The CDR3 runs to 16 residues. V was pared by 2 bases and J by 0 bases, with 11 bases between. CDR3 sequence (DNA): TGTGCCAGCAGTTACGCCAGTATGAGCTCCTACAATGAGCAGTTCTTC. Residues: CASSYASMSSYNEQFF.

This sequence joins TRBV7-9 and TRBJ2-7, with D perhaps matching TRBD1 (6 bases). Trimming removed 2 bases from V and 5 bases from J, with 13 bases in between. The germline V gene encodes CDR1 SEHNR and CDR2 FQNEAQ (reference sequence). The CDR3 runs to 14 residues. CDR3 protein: CASSLQGLGNEQYF. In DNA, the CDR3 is TGTGCCAGCAGCTTACAGGGGCTGGGCAACGAGCAGTACTTC.

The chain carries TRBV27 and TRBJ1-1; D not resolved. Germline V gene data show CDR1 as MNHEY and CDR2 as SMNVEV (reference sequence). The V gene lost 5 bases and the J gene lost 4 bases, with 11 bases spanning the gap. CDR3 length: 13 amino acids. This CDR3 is CASSALGGTEAFF. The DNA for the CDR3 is TGTGCCAGCAGTGCACTTGGAGGCACTGAAGCTTTCTTT.

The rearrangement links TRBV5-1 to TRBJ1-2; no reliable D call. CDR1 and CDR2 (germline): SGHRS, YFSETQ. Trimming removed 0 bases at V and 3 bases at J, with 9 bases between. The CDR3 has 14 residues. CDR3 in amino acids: CASSLGRLDYGYTF. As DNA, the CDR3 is TGCGCCAGCAGCTTGGGACGGCTAGACTATGGCTACACCTTC.

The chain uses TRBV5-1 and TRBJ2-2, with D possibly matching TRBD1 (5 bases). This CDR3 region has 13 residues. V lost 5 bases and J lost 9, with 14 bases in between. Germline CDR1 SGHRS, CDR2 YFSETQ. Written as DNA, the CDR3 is TGCGCCAGCAGTTTGACACAGGCCCGGGAGCTGTTTTTT. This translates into CASSLTQARELFF.

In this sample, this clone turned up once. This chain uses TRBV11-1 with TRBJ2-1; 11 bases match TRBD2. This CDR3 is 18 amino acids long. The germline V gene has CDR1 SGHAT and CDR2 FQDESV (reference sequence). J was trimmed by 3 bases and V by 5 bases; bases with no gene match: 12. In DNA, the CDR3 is TGTGCCAGCAGCCCACGGCTAGCGGGAGGCCTAATCTACAATGAGCAGTTCTTC. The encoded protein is CASSPRLAGGLIYNEQFF.

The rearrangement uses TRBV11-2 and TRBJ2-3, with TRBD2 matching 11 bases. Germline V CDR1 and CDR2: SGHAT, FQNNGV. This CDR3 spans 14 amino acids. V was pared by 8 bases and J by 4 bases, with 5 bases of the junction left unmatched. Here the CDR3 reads CASGTSGSSDTQYF. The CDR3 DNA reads TGTGCCAGCGGTACTAGCGGGAGCTCAGATACGCAGTATTTT.

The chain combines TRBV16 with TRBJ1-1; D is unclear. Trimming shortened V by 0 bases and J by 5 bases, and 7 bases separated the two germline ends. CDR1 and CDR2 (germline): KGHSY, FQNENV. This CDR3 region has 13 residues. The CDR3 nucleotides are TGTGCCAGCAGCCAATCAAGGGAGACTGAAGCTTTCTTT. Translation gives CASSQSRETEAFF.

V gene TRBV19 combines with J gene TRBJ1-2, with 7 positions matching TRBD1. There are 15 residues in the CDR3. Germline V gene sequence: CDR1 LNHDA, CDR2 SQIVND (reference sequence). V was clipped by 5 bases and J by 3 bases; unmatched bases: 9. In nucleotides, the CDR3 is TGTGCCAGTAGTCTCTACAACAGGGGAGACTATGGCTACACCTTC. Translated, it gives CASSLYNRGDYGYTF.

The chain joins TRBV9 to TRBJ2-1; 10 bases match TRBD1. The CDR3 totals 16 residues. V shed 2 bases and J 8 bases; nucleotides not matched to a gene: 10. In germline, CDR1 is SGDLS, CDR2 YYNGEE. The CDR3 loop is CASSVRDRGFLDEQFF. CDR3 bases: TGTGCCAGCAGCGTGCGGGACAGGGGTTTTTTGGATGAGCAGTTCTTC.

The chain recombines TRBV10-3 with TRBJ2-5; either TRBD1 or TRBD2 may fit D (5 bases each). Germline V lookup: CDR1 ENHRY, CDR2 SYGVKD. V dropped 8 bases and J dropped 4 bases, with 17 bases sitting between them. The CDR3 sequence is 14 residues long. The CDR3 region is CAIGTGGGSETQYF. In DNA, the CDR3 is TGTGCCATCGGTACAGGAGGTGGATCAGAGACCCAGTACTTC.

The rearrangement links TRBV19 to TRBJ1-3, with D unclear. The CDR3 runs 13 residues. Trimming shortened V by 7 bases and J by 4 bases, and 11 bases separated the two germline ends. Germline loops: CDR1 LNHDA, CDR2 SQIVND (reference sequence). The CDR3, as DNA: TGTGCCAGTACCTTCGGTTACGGAAACACCATATATTTT. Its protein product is CASTFGYGNTIYF.

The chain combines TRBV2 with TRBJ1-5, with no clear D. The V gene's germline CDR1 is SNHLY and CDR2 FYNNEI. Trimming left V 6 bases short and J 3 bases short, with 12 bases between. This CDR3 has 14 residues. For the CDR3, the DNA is TGTGCCAGCAGAGGAACAGCTTTCAATCAGCCCCAGCATTTT. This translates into CASRGTAFNQPQHF.

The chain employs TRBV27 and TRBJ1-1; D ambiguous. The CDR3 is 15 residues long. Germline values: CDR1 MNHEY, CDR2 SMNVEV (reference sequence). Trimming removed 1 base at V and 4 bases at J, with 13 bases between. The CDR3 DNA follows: TGTGCCAGCAGTTTATACCCCGGGTTGGGCACTGAAGCTTTCTTT. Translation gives CASSLYPGLGTEAFF.

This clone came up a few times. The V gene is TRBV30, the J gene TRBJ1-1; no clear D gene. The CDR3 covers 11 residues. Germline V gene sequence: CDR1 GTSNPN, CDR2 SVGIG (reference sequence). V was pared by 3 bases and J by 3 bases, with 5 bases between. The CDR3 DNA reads TGTGCCTGGAGGAGTCACACTGAAGCTTTCTTT. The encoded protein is CAWRSHTEAFF.

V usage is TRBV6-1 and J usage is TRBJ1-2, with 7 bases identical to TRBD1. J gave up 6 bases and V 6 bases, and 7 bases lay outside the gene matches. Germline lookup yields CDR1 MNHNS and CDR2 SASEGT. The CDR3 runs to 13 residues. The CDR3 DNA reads TGTGCCAGCAGATACAGGGGAGGAAATGGCTACACCTTC. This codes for CASRYRGGNGYTF.

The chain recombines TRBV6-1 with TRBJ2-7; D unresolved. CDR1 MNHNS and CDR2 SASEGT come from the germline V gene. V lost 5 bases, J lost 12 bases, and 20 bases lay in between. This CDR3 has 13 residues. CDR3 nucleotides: TGTGCCAGCAGTCTTGGGCCAAATGTAGCTACGTACGTC. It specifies CASSLGPNVATYV.